This T cell receptor (beta chain) emerged from a study of blood T cell repertoires in COVID-19. Measured with immunoSEQ multiplex PCR; TCRdb has only the in-frame clones, and not every one. Of 100,000 to 150,000 clones listed, around nine tenths are singletons. The length of the CDR3 is 14 residues. The germline CDR1 and CDR2 sequences are SGHTA and FQGNSA. V lost 2 bases to trimming and J lost 2 bases; unmatched junction nucleotides: 3. The V gene is TRBV7-2, the J gene TRBJ2-7; 7 bases map to TRBD2. The source material was peripheral blood. The TCR sequence derives from a man in his forties or fifties with active or convalescent COVID-19. The CDR3 DNA reads TGTGCCAGCAGCTTAACGGGAGGAGCCTACGAGCAGTACTTC. Its protein is CASSLTGGAYEQYF.